The source of this T cell receptor (beta chain) is a study of breast tumors, draining lymph nodes, adjacent tissues. General study results and limits: The data were judged consistent with most tumor T cells coming from lymph node and expanding in tumor. Tumor repertoires ranked between lymph nodes and nontumor tissue in diversity, with V and J gene preferences.

Looked up from germline, CDR1 is SGDLS and CDR2 is YYNGEE. The CDR3 has 15 amino acids. After removal of 3 bases from V and 5 bases from J, the junction contained 4 bases not matched to a gene. Many counts were recorded for this clonotype. As yet, its antigen is unknown. Axillary draining lymph nodes of breast cancer patients supplied the node samples. TCRdb reprocessed the multiplex PCR reads via MiXCR and lists one record per CDR3 protein. This sample has around 170,000 distinct CDR3 sequences, with roughly 30% found just once. This chain connects TRBV9 to TRBJ2-7; 14 bases are shared with TRBD2. This TCR derives from a female donor with breast cancer. Some clones in this sample may be carry-over from other donors' samples. Sequenced: axillary lymph node tissue. The CDR3 nucleotides are TGTGCCAGCAGCGAGACTAGCGGGAGGGCCCACGAGCAGTACTTC. Protein: CASSETSGRAHEQYF. Complete variable domain (other parts from reference TRBV9 and TRBJ2-7): DSGVTQTPKHLITATGQRVTLRCSPRSGDLSVYWYQQSLDQGLQFLIQYYNGEERAKGNILERFSAQQFPDLHSELNLSSLELGDSALYFCASSETSGRAHEQYFGPGTRLTVT.